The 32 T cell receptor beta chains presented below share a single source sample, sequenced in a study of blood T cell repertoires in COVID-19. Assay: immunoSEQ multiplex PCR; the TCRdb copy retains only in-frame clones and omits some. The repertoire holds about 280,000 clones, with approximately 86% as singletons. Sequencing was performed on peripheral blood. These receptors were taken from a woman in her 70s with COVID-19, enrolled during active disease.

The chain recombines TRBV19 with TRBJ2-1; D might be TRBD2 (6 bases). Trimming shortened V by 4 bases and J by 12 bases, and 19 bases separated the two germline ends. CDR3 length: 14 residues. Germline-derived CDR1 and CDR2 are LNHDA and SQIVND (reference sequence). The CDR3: CASSRGDLGVWQFF. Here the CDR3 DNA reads TGTGCCAGTAGTAGGGGGGATCTGGGGGTCTGGCAGTTCTTC.

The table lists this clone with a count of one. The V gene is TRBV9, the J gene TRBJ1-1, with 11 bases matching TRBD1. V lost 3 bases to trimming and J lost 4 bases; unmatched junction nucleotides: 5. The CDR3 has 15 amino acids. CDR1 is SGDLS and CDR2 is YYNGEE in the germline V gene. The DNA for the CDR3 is TGTGCCAGCAGCGCGACCGGGACAGGGGGCACTGAAGCTTTCTTT. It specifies CASSATGTGGTEAFF. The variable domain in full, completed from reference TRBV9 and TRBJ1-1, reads DSGVTQTPKHLITATGQRVTLRCSPRSGDLSVYWYQQSLDQGLQFLIQYYNGEERAKGNILERFSAQQFPDLHSELNLSSLELGDSALYFCASSATGTGGTEAFFGQGTRLTVV.

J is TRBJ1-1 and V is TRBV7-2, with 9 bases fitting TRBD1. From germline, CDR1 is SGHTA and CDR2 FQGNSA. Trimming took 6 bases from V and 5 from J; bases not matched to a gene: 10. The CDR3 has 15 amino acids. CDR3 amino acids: CASSIQQGAVTEAFF. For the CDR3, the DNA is TGTGCCAGCAGTATTCAACAGGGGGCTGTAACTGAAGCTTTCTTT.

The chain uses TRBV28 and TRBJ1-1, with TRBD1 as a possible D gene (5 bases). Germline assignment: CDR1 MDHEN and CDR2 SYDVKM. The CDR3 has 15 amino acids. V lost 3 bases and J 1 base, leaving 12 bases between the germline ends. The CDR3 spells CASSFGGTQNTEAFF. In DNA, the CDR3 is TGTGCCAGCAGTTTCGGGGGGACGCAGAACACTGAAGCTTTCTTT.

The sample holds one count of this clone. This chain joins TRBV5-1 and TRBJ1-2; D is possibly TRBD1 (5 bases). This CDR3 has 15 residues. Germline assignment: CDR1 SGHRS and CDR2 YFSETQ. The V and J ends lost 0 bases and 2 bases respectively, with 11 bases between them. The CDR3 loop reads CASSLGPQGNYGYTF. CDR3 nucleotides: TGCGCCAGCAGCTTGGGTCCTCAGGGAAACTATGGCTACACCTTC.

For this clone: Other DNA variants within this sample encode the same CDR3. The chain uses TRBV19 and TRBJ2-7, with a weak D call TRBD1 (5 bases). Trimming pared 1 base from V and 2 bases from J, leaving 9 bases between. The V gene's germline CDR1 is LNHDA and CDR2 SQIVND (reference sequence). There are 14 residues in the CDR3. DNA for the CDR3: TGTGCCAGTAGTATAGGCCAGGGTGCCTACGAGCAGTACTTC. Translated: CASSIGQGAYEQYF.

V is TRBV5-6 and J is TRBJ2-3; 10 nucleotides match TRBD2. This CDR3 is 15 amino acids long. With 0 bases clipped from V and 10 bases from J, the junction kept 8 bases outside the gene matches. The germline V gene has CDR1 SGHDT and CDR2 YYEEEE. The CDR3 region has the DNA TGTGCCAGCAGCTTGGATCCTAGCGGGGGAACGGCGCAGTATTTT. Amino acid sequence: CASSLDPSGGTAQYF.

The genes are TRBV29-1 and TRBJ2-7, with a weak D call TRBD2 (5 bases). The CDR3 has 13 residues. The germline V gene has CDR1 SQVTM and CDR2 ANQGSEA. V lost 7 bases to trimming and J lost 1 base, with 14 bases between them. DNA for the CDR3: TGCAGCGCCCGGGATTCCGGGTCCTACGAGCAGTACTTC. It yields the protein CSARDSGSYEQYF.

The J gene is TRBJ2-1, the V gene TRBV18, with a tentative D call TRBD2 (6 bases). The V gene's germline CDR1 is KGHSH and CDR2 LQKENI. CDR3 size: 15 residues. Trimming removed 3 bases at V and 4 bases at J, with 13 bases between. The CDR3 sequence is CASSPEASAYNEQFF. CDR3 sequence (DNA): TGTGCCAGCTCACCGGAAGCTAGCGCGTACAATGAGCAGTTCTTC.

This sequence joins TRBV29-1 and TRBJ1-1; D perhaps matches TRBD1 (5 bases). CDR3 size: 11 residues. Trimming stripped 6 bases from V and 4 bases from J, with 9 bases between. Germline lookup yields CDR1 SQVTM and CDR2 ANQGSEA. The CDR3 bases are TGCAGCGTCGTCAGGGTCACTGAAGCTTTCTTT. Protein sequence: CSVVRVTEAFF.

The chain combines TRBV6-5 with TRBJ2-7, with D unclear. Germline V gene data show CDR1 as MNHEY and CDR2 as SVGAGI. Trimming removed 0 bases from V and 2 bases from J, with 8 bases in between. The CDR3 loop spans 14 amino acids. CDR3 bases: TGTGCCAGCAGTTACTCGAGTACGGCCTACGAGCAGTACTTC. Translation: CASSYSSTAYEQYF.

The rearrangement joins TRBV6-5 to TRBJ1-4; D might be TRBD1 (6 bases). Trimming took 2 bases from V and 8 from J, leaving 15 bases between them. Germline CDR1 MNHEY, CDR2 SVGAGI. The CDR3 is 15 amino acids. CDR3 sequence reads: CASSYVQGTPEKLFF. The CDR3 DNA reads TGTGCCAGCAGTTACGTTCAGGGGACCCCCGAAAAACTGTTTTTT.

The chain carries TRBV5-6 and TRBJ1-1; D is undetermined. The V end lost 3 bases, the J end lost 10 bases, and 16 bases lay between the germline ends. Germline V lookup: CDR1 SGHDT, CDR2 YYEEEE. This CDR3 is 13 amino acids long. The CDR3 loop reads CASSSQDPRRAFF. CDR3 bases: TGTGCCAGCAGCTCTCAAGACCCCCGGAGAGCTTTCTTT.

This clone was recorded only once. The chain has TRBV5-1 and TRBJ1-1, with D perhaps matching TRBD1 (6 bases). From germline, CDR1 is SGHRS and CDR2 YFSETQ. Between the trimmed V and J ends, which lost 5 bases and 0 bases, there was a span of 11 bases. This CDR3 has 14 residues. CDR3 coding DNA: TGCGCCAGCAGTTTCGACAGGCTGAACACTGAAGCTTTCTTT. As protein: CASSFDRLNTEAFF.

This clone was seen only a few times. The CDR3 bases are TGTGCCAGCAGTTTATTGATCACTAACACTGAAGCTTTCTTT. Residues: CASSLLITNTEAFF. The J gene is TRBJ1-1, the V gene TRBV28; unclear D gene. Germline CDR1 and CDR2: MDHEN and SYDVKM. The CDR3 runs to 14 residues. The ends were cut back, 1 base at V and 2 bases at J, with 8 bases in the middle.

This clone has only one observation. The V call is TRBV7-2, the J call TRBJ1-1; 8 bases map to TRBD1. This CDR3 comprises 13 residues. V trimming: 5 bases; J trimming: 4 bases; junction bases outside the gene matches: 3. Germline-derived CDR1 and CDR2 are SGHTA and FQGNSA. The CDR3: CASSPTGGTEAFF. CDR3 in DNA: TGTGCCAGCAGCCCAACAGGGGGCACTGAAGCTTTCTTT.

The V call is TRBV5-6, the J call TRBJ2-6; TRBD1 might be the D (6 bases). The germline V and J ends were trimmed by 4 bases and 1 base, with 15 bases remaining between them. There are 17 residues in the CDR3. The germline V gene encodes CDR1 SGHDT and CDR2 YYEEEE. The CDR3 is CASSRGQELSGANVLTF. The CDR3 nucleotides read TGTGCCAGCAGCCGGGGACAAGAACTATCTGGGGCCAACGTCCTGACTTTC.

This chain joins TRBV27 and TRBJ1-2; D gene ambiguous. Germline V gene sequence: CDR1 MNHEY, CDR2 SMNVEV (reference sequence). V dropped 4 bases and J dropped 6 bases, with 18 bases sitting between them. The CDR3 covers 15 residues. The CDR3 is CASSSLTGLRHGYTF. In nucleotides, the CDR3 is TGTGCCAGCAGTTCCCTTACTGGGCTTCGCCATGGCTACACCTTC.

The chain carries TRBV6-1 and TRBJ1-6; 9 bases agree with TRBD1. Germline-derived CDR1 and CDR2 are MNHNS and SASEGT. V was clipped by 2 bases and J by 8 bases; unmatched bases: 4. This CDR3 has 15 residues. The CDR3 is CASSELGTGYSPLHF. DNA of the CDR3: TGTGCCAGCAGTGAATTAGGGACAGGGTATTCACCCCTCCACTTT.

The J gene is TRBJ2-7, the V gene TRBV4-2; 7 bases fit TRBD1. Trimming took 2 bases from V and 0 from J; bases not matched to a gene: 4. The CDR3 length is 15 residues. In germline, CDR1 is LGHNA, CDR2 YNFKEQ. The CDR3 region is CASSQWGQNSYEQYF. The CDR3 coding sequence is TGTGCCAGCAGCCAATGGGGACAGAACTCCTACGAGCAGTACTTC.

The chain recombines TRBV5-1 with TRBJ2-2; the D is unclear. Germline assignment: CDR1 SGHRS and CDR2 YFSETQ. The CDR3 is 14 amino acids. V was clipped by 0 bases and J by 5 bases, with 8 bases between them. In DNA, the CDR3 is TGCGCCAGCAGCTTGGCCGCGTCGACCGGGGAGCTGTTTTTT. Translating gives CASSLAASTGELFF.

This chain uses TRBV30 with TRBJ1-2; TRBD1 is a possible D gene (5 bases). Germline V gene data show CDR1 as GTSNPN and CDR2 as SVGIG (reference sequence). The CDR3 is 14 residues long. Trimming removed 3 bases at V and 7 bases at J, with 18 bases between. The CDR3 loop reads CAWSRGAVGGGYTF. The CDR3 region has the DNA TGTGCCTGGAGCCGAGGTGCGGTGGGGGGTGGCTACACCTTC.

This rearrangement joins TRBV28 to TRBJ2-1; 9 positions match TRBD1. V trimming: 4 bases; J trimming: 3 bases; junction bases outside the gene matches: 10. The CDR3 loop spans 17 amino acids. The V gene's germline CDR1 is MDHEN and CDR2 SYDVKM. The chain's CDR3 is CASSSLAGTGIYNEQFF. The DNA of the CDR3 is TGTGCCAGCAGTTCCCTAGCCGGGACAGGGATCTACAATGAGCAGTTCTTC.

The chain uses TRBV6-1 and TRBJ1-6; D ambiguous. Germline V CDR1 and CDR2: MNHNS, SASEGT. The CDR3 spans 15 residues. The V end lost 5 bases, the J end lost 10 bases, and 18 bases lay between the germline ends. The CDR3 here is CASSNPNGVGSPLHF. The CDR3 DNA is TGTGCCAGCAGTAACCCCAACGGGGTGGGATCACCCCTCCACTTT.

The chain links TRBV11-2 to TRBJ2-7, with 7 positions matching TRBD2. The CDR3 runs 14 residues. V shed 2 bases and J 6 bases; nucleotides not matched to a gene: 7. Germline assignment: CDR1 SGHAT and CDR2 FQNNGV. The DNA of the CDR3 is TGTGCCAGCAGCTTAACTCCGGGGGGTGCCGAGCAGTACTTC. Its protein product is CASSLTPGGAEQYF.

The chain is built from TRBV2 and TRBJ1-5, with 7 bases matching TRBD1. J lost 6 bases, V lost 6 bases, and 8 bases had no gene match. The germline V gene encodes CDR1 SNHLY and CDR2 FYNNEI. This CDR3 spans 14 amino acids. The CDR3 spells CASRFDRDPQPQHF. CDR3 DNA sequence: TGTGCCAGCAGATTCGACAGGGATCCTCAGCCCCAGCATTTT.

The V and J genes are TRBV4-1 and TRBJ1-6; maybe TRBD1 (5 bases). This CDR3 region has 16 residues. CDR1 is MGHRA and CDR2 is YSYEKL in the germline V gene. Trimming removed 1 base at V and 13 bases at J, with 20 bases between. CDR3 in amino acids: CASSQVMTAGAGPLHF. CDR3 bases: TGCGCCAGCAGCCAAGTTATGACAGCCGGAGCGGGGCCCCTCCACTTT.

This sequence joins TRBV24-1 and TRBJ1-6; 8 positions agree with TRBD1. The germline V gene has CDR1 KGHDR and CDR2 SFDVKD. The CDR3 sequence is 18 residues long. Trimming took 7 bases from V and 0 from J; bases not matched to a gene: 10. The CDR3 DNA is TGTGCCACCAGACAGGGGGTTAACCTAAACTCCTATAATTCACCCCTCCACTTT. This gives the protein CATRQGVNLNSYNSPLHF.

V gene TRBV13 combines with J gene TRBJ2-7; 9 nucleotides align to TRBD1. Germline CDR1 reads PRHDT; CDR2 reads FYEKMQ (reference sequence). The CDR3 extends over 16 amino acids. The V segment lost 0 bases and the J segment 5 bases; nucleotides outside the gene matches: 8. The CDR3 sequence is CASSLGFGTGTHEQYF. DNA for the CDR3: TGTGCCAGCAGCTTAGGGTTTGGGACAGGGACCCACGAGCAGTACTTC.

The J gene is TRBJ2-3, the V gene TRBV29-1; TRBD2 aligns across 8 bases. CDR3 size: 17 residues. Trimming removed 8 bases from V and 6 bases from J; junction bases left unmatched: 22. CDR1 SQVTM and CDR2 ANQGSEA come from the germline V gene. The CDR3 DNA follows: TGCAGCCCTCTCTGGAGCGGGGGCCTCCTTCACGGGGATACGCAGTATTTT. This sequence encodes CSPLWSGGLLHGDTQYF.

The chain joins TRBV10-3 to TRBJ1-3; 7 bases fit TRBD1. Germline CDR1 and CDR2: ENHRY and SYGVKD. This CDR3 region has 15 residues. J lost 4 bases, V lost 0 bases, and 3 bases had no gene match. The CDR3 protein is CAISESGGGGNTIYF. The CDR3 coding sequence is TGTGCCATCAGTGAGTCAGGAGGGGGCGGAAACACCATATATTTT.

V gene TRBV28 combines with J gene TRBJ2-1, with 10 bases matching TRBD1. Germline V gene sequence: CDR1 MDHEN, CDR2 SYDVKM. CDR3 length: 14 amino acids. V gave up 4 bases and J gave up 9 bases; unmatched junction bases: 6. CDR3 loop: CASSSPTGGSEQFF. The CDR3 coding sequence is TGTGCCAGCAGTTCACCGACAGGGGGCAGTGAGCAGTTCTTC.